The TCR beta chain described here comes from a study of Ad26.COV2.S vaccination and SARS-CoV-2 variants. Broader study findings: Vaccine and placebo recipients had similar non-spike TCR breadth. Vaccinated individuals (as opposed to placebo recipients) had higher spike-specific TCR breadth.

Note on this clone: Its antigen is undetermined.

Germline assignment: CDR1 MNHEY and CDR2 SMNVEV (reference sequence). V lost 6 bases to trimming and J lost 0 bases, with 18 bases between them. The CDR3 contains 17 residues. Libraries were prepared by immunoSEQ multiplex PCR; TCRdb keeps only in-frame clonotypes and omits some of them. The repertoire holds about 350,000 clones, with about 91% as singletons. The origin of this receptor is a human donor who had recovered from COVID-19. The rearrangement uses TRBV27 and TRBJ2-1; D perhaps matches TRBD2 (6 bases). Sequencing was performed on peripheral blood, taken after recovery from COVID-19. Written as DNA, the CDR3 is TGTGCCAGCAGCGGTGGGACTGGTCCTAGCTCCTACAATGAGCAGTTCTTC. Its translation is CASSGGTGPSSYNEQFF.